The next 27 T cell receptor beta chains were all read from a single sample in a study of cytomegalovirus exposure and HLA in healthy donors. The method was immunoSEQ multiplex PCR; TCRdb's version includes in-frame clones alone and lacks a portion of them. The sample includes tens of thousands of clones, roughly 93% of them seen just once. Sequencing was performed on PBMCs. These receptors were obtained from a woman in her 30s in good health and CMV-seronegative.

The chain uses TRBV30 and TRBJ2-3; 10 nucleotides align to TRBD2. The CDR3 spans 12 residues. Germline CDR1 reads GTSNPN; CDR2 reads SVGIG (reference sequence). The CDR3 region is CSGGATTDTQYF. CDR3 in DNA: TGTAGCGGGGGGGCCACCACAGATACGCAGTATTTT.

The CDR3: CASSTGRAGASGGELFF. DNA of the CDR3: TGTGCCAGCAGCACCGGACGTGCGGGGGCCTCCGGCGGGGAGCTGTTTTTT. This chain uses TRBV7-6 with TRBJ2-2; D perhaps matches TRBD2 (7 bases). This CDR3 spans 17 amino acids. Germline V CDR1 and CDR2: SGHVS, FNYEAQ. V was clipped by 5 bases and J by 7 bases, with 23 bases between them.

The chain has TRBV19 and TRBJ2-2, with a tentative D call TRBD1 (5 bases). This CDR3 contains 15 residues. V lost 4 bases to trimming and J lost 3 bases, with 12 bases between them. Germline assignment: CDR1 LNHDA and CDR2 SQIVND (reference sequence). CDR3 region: CASSKGVVDTGELFF. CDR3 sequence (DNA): TGTGCCAGTAGTAAAGGGGTGGTAGACACCGGGGAGCTGTTTTTT.

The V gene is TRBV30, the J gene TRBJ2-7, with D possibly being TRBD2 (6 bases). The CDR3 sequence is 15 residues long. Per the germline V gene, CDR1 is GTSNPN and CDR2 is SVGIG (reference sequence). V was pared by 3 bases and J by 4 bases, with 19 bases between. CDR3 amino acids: CAWRELGGSVYEQYF. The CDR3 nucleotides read TGTGCCTGGAGGGAGCTCGGGGGTTCGGTTTACGAGCAGTACTTC.

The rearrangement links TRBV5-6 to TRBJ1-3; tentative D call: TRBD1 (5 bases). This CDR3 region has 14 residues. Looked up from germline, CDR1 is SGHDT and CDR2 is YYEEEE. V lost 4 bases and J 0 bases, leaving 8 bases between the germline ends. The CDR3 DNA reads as TGTGCCAGCAGCCCGACAGTCTCTGGAAACACCATATATTTT. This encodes CASSPTVSGNTIYF. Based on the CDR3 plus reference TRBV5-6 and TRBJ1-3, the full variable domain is DAGVTQSPTHLIKTRGQQVTLRCSPKSGHDTVSWYQQALGQGPQFIFQYYEEEERQRGNFPDRFSGHQFPNYSSELNVNALLLGDSALYLCASSPTVSGNTIYFGEGSWLTVV.

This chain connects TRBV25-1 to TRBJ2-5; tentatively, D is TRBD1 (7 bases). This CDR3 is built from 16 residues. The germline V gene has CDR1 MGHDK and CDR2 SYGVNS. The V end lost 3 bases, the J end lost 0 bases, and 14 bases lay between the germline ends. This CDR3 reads CASSEGQGGHQETQYF. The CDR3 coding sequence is TGTGCCAGCAGTGAGGGGCAGGGGGGCCACCAAGAGACCCAGTACTTC.

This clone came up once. This CDR3 is CASSRDRGFTEAFF. The CDR3, as DNA: TGTGCCAGCTCAAGGGACAGGGGGTTCACTGAAGCTTTCTTT. V usage is TRBV18 and J usage is TRBJ1-1, with 11 positions matching TRBD1. The CDR3 contains 14 residues. Germline V lookup: CDR1 KGHSH, CDR2 LQKENI. J gave up 4 bases and V 5 bases, and 3 bases lay outside the gene matches.

The DNA for the CDR3 is TGTGCCAGCAGCTTAGCGAGGACAGGAACCTACGAGCAGTACTTC. It specifies CASSLARTGTYEQYF. The chain couples TRBV7-9 to TRBJ2-7; 7 nucleotides agree with TRBD1. Trimming took 0 bases from V and 2 from J; bases not matched to a gene: 4. Germline V CDR1 and CDR2: SEHNR, FQNEAQ (reference sequence). The CDR3 totals 15 residues.

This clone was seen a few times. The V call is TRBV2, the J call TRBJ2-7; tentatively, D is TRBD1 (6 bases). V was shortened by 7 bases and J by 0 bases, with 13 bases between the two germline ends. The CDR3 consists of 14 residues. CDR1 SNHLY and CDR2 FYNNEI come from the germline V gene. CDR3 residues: CASTGTLASYEQYF. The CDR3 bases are TGTGCCAGCACCGGGACACTGGCCTCCTACGAGCAGTACTTC.

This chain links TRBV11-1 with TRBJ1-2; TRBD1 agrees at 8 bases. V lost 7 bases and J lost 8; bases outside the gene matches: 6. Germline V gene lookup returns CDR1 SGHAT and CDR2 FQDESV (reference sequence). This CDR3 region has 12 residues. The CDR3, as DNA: TGTGCCAGCACCGACAGGGGTCTCGGCTACACCTTC. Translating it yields CASTDRGLGYTF.

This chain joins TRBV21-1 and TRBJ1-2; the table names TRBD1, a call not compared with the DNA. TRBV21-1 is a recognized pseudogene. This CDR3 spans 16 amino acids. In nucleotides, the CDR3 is TGTGCCAGCAGCAAAGGAGGGCCTTCAGGGGTTTATGGCTACACCTTC. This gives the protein CASSKGGPSGVYGYTF.

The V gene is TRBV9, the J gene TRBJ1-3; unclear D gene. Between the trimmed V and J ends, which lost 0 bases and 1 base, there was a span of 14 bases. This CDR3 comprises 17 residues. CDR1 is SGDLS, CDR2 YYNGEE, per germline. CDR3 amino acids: CASSVEAGGLSGNTIYF. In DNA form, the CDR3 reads TGTGCCAGCAGCGTAGAGGCCGGAGGTTTATCTGGAAACACCATATATTTT.

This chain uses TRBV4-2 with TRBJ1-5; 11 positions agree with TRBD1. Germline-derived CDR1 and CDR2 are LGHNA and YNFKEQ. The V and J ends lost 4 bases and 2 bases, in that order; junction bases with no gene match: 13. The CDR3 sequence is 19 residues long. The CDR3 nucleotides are TGTGCCAGCAGCCCCGGGGTGGGACAGGGGGGTTCGGGCAATCAGCCCCAGCATTTT. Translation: CASSPGVGQGGSGNQPQHF.

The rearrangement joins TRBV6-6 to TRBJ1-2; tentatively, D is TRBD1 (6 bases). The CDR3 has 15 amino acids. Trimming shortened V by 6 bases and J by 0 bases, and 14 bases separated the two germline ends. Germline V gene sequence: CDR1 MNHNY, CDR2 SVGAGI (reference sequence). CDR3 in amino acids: CASSRDGQSNYGYTF. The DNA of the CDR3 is TGTGCCAGCAGCCGAGATGGACAGTCTAACTATGGCTACACCTTC.

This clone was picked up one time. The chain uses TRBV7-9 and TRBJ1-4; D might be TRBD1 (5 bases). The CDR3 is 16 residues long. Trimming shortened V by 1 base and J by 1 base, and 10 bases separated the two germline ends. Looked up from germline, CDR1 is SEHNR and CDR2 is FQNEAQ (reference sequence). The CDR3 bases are TGTGCCAGCAGCTTAGGTTCTAGGGGAACTAATGAAAAACTGTTTTTT. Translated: CASSLGSRGTNEKLFF.

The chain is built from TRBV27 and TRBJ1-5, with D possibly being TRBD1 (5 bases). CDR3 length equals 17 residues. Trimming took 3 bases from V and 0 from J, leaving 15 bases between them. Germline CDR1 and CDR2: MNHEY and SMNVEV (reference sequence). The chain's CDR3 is CASSLMYRTNSNQPQHF. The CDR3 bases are TGTGCCAGCAGTTTGATGTACAGGACAAATAGCAATCAGCCCCAGCATTTT.

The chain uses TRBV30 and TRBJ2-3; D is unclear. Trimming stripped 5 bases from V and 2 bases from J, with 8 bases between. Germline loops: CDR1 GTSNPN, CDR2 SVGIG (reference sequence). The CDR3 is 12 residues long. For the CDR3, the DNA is TGTGCCTGGTTTTCTTACACAGATACGCAGTATTTT. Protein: CAWFSYTDTQYF.

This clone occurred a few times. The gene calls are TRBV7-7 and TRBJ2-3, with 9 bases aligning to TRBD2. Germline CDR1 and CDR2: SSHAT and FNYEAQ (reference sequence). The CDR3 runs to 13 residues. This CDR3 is CASALAGSDTQYF. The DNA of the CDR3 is TGTGCAAGCGCGCTAGCGGGATCGGATACGCAGTATTTT. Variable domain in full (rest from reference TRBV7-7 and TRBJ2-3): GAGVSQSPRYKVTKRGQDVTLRCDPISSHATLYWYQQALGQGPEFLTYFNYEAQPDKSGLPSDRFSAERPEGSISTLTIQRTEQRDSAMYRCASALAGSDTQYFGPGTRLTVL.

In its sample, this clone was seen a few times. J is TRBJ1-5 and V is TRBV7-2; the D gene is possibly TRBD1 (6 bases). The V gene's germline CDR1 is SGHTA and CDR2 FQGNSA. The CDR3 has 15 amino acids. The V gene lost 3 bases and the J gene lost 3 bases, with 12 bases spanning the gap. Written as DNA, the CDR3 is TGTGCCAGCAGCTTGAGTCGGGACACCAATCAGCCCCAGCATTTT. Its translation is CASSLSRDTNQPQHF.

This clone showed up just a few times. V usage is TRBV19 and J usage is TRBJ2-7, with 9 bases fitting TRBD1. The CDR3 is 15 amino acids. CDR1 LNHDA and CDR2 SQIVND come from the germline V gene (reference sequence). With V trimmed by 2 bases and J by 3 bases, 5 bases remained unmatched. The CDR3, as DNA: TGTGCCAGTAGTATATCGGGACAGGGCCTCTACGAGCAGTACTTC. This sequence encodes CASSISGQGLYEQYF.

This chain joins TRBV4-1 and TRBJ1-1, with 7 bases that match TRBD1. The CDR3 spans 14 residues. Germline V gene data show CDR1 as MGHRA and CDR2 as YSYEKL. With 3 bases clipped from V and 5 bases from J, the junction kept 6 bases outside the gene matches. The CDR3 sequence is CASSQTGLRTEAFF. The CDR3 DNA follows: TGCGCCAGCAGCCAGACAGGGTTGAGGACTGAAGCTTTCTTT.

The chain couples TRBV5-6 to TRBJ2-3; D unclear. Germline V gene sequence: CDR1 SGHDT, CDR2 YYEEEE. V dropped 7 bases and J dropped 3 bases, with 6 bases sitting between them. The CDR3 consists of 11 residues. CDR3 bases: TGTGCCAGCCAACTGACAGATACGCAGTATTTT. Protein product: CASQLTDTQYF. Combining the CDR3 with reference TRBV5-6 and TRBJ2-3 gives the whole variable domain DAGVTQSPTHLIKTRGQQVTLRCSPKSGHDTVSWYQQALGQGPQFIFQYYEEEERQRGNFPDRFSGHQFPNYSSELNVNALLLGDSALYLCASQLTDTQYFGPGTRLTVL.

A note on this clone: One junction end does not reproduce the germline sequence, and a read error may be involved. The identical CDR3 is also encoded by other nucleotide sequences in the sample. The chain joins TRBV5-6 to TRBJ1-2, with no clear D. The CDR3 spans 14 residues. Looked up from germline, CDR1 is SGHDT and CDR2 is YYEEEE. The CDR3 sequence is CASSLSLEVYGYTF. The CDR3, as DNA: TGTGCCAGCAGCCTGTCCCTTGAGGTCTATGGCTACACCTTT.

The CDR3 reads CASSLLGQNTEAFF. In DNA form, the CDR3 reads TGTGCCAGCAGCTTACTTGGACAGAACACTGAAGCTTTCTTT. The chain links TRBV7-3 to TRBJ1-1, with D possibly matching TRBD1 (5 bases). This CDR3 is 14 amino acids long. The germline V and J ends were trimmed by 2 bases and 1 base, with 8 bases remaining between them. The germline V gene has CDR1 SGHTA and CDR2 FQGTGA.

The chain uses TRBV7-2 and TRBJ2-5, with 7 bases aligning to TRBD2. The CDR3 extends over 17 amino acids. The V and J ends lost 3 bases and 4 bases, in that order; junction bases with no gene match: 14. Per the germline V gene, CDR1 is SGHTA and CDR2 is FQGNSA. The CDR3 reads CASSLGGILARSETQYF. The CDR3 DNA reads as TGTGCCAGCAGCTTGGGGGGGATTCTGGCTAGATCAGAGACCCAGTACTTC.

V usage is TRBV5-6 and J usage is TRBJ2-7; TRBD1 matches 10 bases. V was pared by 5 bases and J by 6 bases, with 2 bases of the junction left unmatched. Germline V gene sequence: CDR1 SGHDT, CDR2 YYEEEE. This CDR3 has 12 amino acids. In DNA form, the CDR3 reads TGTGCCAGCAGTTGGGACAGGGGCGAGCAGTACTTC. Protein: CASSWDRGEQYF.

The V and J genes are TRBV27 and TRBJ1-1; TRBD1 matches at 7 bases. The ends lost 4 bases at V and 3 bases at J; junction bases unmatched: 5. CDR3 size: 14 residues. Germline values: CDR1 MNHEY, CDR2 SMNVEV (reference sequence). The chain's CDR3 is CASSSTGRYTEAFF. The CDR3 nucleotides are TGTGCCAGCAGTTCGACAGGGAGGTACACTGAAGCTTTCTTT.